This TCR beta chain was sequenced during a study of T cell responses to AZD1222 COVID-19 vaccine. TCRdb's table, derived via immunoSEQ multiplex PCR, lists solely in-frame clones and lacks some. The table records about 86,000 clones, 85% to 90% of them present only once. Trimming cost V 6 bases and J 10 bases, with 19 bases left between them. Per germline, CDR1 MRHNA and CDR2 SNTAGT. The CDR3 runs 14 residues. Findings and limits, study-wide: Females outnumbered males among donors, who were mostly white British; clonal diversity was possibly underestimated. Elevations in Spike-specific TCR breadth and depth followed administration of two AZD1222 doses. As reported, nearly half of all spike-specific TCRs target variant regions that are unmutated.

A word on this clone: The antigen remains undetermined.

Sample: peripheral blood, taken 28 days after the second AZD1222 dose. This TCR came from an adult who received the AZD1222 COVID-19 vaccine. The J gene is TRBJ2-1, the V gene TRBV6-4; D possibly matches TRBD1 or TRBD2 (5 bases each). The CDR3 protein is CASRQVSARGEQFF. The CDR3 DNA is TGTGCCAGCAGACAGGTTAGCGCTCGTGGAGAGCAGTTCTTC.